The present entry profiles one TCR beta chain with its context. Its antigen is unidentified. This sample was taken from a study of T cell repertoires in cytomegalovirus infection. Looking at the study overall: As its CMV epitopes, the study selected recently identified HLA-C-restricted and well-studied HLA-B-restricted targets. Based on public TCR beta signatures, there were indications of CMV infection and of a matching HLA type.

Study results and caveats: HLA-C-restricted CMV clonotypes gave the most frequent clonotype in two of eight donors. Cumulative public TCR beta family frequency identified carriers of CMV plus the relevant HLA.

TCRdb itself ran the reads through MiXCR, one entry per CDR3 protein. The sample lists about 890,000 distinct CDR3 sequences, approximately 31% occurring once. This CDR3 spans 14 amino acids. Germline values: CDR1 SGHAT, CDR2 FQNNGV. Trimming removed 1 base at V and 8 bases at J, with 14 bases between. This TCR was sampled from a human donor in good health (CMV status not recorded). Some clones in this sample may be carry-over from other donors' samples. V is TRBV11-2 and J is TRBJ1-1; possible D gene TRBD1, 6 bases. The material sequenced was cultured CD8+ T cells from PBMCs, taken from culture after CMV antigen stimulation. In nucleotides, the CDR3 is TGTGCCAGCAGCTTAGTTTTCCGACAGGCGGAAGCTTTCTTT. Translating gives CASSLVFRQAEAFF.